A single sample is the source of the 21 T cell receptor beta chains below, sequenced in a study of control samples from healthy donors and cancer patients. Data came from immunoSEQ multiplex PCR; TCRdb stores just in-frame clones and leaves some out. The sample holds tens of thousands of clones, more than 85% seen once. Material: PBMCs. The receptors were gathered from a man in his thirties or forties with colorectal cancer.

This clone appeared once. The J gene is TRBJ1-1, the V gene TRBV6-1; 8 bases fit TRBD1. Looked up from germline, CDR1 is MNHNS and CDR2 is SASEGT. J was trimmed by 7 bases and V by 1 base; bases with no gene match: 11. CDR3 length equals 16 residues. CDR3: CASSEEVGQGASEAFF. For the CDR3, the DNA is TGTGCCAGCAGTGAAGAGGTAGGGCAGGGGGCGAGTGAAGCTTTCTTT.

This sequence joins TRBV5-1 and TRBJ2-7; TRBD1 or TRBD2 may be the D gene (5 bases each). The germline gives CDR1 SGHRS, CDR2 YFSETQ. The CDR3 extends over 14 amino acids. The V end was cut by 1 base, the J end by 6 bases, with 14 bases between. In DNA, the CDR3 is TGCGCCAGCAGCTTGAACGGGGCCCTAACCGAGCAGTACTTC. Amino acids: CASSLNGALTEQYF.

The chain has TRBV5-4 and TRBJ2-7; D possibly corresponds to TRBD1 (6 bases). CDR1 and CDR2 from the germline V gene are SGHNT and YYREEE (reference sequence). V lost 3 bases, J lost 1 base, and 23 bases lay in between. The CDR3 is made up of 18 amino acids. The CDR3 DNA follows: TGTGCCAGCAGCTCAGGGAAAGGGATGACAGGACGATCCTACGAGCAGTACTTC. Its translation: CASSSGKGMTGRSYEQYF.

The chain employs TRBV7-6 and TRBJ1-2, with unresolved D. This CDR3 is 14 amino acids long. Trimming shortened V by 2 bases and J by 5 bases, and 12 bases separated the two germline ends. Germline assignment: CDR1 SGHVS and CDR2 FNYEAQ. The CDR3 sequence is CASSLTAIGYGYTF. DNA for the CDR3: TGTGCCAGCAGCTTAACAGCGATCGGGTATGGCTACACCTTC.

Only one count was recorded for this clone. The gene calls are TRBV5-6 and TRBJ1-1; no clear D gene. Per the germline V gene, CDR1 is SGHDT and CDR2 is YYEEEE. The CDR3 runs to 12 residues. V lost 0 bases and J 3 bases, leaving 3 bases between the germline ends. In DNA form, the CDR3 reads TGTGCCAGCAGCTTGGGGTACACTGAAGCTTTCTTT. This codes for CASSLGYTEAFF.

CDR3: CASSPSGRRPEQYF. Written as DNA, the CDR3 is TGTGCCAGCAGCCCCTCCGGCAGGAGGCCTGAGCAGTACTTC. The rearrangement links TRBV5-4 to TRBJ2-7, with a tentative D call TRBD2 (5 bases). Between the trimmed V and J ends, which lost 4 bases and 7 bases, there was a span of 18 bases. The CDR3 sequence is 14 residues long. Per germline, CDR1 SGHNT and CDR2 YYREEE (reference sequence).

The chain recombines TRBV7-9 with TRBJ2-1, with 10 bases matching TRBD1. This CDR3 has 14 residues. The germline gives CDR1 SEHNR, CDR2 FQNEAQ (reference sequence). The junction had 3 bases not matched to a gene; V was cut back by 4 bases and J by 6 bases. The CDR3 here is CASSSRDRGNEQFF. CDR3 nucleotides: TGTGCCAGCAGCTCCCGGGACAGGGGCAATGAGCAGTTCTTC. Together with reference TRBV7-9 and TRBJ2-1, the CDR3 gives the full variable domain: DTGVSQNPRHKITKRGQNVTFRCDPISEHNRLYWYRQTLGQGPEFLTYFQNEAQLEKSRLLSDRFSAERPKGSFSTLEIQRTEQGDSAMYLCASSSRDRGNEQFFGPGTRLTVL.

The rearrangement uses TRBV5-4 and TRBJ2-4; D is possibly TRBD1 (6 bases). This CDR3 has 15 residues. Germline-derived CDR1 and CDR2 are SGHNT and YYREEE (reference sequence). The germline V and J ends were trimmed by 0 bases and 5 bases, with 12 bases remaining between them. The CDR3 protein is CASSLDQGIENIQYF. CDR3 DNA: TGTGCCAGCAGCTTGGACCAGGGGATCGAAAACATTCAGTACTTC.

V usage is TRBV12-3 or TRBV12-4 and J usage is TRBJ1-1; 7 nucleotides line up with TRBD1. V lost 7 bases, J lost 0 bases, and 2 bases stayed unmatched. The CDR3 loop spans 13 amino acids. CDR3: CASTGQMNTEAFF. CDR3 sequence (DNA): TGTGCCAGCACGGGACAGATGAACACTGAAGCTTTCTTT.

The V gene is TRBV27, the J gene TRBJ2-1; D is uncertain. Germline assignment: CDR1 MNHEY and CDR2 SMNVEV (reference sequence). V was shortened by 6 bases and J by 4 bases, with 10 bases between the two germline ends. This CDR3 has 13 residues. CDR3 DNA: TGTGCCAGCAGATCCCTCCCGTACAATGAGCAGTTCTTC. Encoded protein: CASRSLPYNEQFF.

This clone was seen once. V is TRBV4-1 and J is TRBJ1-2; D uncertain. The germline CDR1 and CDR2 sequences are MGHRA and YSYEKL. This CDR3 spans 16 amino acids. Trimming pared 0 bases from V and 4 bases from J, leaving 15 bases between. This CDR3 reads CASSQDGLSVPYGYTF. Here the CDR3 DNA reads TGCGCCAGCAGCCAAGATGGACTGTCGGTTCCCTATGGCTACACCTTC.

The V call is TRBV10-3, the J call TRBJ1-3; D remains ambiguous. Germline values: CDR1 ENHRY, CDR2 SYGVKD. The CDR3 totals 17 residues. V lost 0 bases and J 2 bases, leaving 14 bases between the germline ends. For the CDR3, the DNA is TGTGCCATCAGTGAGTCAGTGGCCCGCGATCCTGGAAACACCATATATTTT. Protein product: CAISESVARDPGNTIYF.

V and J are TRBV20-1 and TRBJ1-2; D gene unclear. Germline V gives CDR1 DFQATT, CDR2 SNEGSKA (reference sequence). The V gene lost 3 bases and the J gene lost 3 bases, with 5 bases spanning the gap. There are 11 residues in the CDR3. DNA for the CDR3: TGCAGTGCTAGGAAGGACTATGGCTACACCTTC. Its translation: CSARKDYGYTF.

This clone was picked up one time. The chain links TRBV7-2 to TRBJ1-2; D is possibly TRBD1 (5 bases). The CDR3 totals 15 residues. The germline gives CDR1 SGHTA, CDR2 FQGNSA. Trimming took 5 bases from V and 5 from J, leaving 18 bases between them. The CDR3 sequence is CASSPLGAAQYGYTF. The DNA of the CDR3 is TGTGCCAGCAGCCCCCTCGGGGCAGCTCAGTATGGCTACACCTTC.

The CDR3 here is CASSLNYNEQFF. Here the CDR3 DNA reads TGTGCCAGCAGTCTCAACTACAATGAGCAGTTCTTC. The chain carries TRBV28 and TRBJ2-1; D not certain. This CDR3 region has 12 residues. Germline CDR1 MDHEN, CDR2 SYDVKM. V lost 5 bases to trimming and J lost 3 bases, with 5 bases between them.

The V gene is TRBV27, the J gene TRBJ2-2; TRBD1 aligns across 9 bases. This CDR3 spans 14 amino acids. Germline assignment: CDR1 MNHEY and CDR2 SMNVEV (reference sequence). V lost 7 bases and J lost 3; bases outside the gene matches: 3. The CDR3 DNA follows: TGTGCCAGCAAACGGGACAGGGACACCGGGGAGCTGTTTTTT. It yields the protein CASKRDRDTGELFF.

CDR3 DNA: TGTGCCAGCAGCCTCCGGACAGGGTTGGGGGTATACGAGCAGTACGTC. It codes for CASSLRTGLGVYEQYV. The chain couples TRBV5-8 to TRBJ2-7; 8 nucleotides align to TRBD1. V lost 4 bases and J lost 4; bases outside the gene matches: 13. From germline, CDR1 is SGHTS and CDR2 YDEGEE. This CDR3 contains 16 residues.

The chain carries TRBV10-3 and TRBJ1-2, with D maybe TRBD1 (5 bases). Germline lookup yields CDR1 ENHRY and CDR2 SYGVKD. V shed 3 bases and J shed 4 bases, with 9 bases lying between them. This CDR3 contains 13 residues. The CDR3: CAISDKRGYGYTF. CDR3 in DNA: TGTGCCATCAGTGATAAGAGGGGCTATGGCTACACCTTC.

The rearrangement uses TRBV11-2 and TRBJ2-5; tentatively, D is TRBD1 or TRBD2 (5 bases each). The CDR3 sequence is 15 residues long. Germline V gene lookup returns CDR1 SGHAT and CDR2 FQNNGV. Between the trimmed V and J ends, which lost 0 bases and 6 bases, there was a span of 14 bases. CDR3 residues: CASSLDVGVEKTQYF. The CDR3 coding sequence is TGTGCCAGCAGCTTAGATGTGGGGGTGGAGAAGACCCAGTACTTC.

This chain links TRBV19 with TRBJ2-1; either TRBD1 or TRBD2 may supply D (6 bases each). Germline-derived CDR1 and CDR2 are LNHDA and SQIVND (reference sequence). The V end lost 7 bases, the J end lost 2 bases, and 18 bases lay between the germline ends. This CDR3 region has 16 residues. The CDR3 protein is CASTQWGDMPYNEQFF. CDR3 sequence (DNA): TGTGCCAGTACCCAATGGGGGGACATGCCCTACAATGAGCAGTTCTTC.

The rearrangement joins TRBV2 to TRBJ1-5; 8 nucleotides match TRBD1. The CDR3 covers 20 residues. CDR1 SNHLY and CDR2 FYNNEI come from the germline V gene. Trimming at V came to 5 bases and at J to 0 bases, leaving 18 bases not matched to a gene. CDR3 amino acids: CASSRLRTGSTLYSNQPQHF. DNA of the CDR3: TGTGCCAGCAGTCGCCTTAGGACAGGGTCAACTTTATATAGCAATCAGCCCCAGCATTTT.